The 16 T cell receptor beta chains reported below all come from one sample, sequenced in a study of beta chain features in type 1 diabetes. The study's findings and limits: Shorter TCRB CDR3s, moderately but significantly so, marked every one of the four CD4+ subsets in Type 1 diabetes patients.

All of the isolated RNA was reverse transcribed, so expressed TCRB transcripts were sequenced. Assay used: immunoSEQ multiplex PCR; TCRdb lists only in-frame clones, some missing. The data hold some 270,000 clones, with about a tenth observed a single time. These receptors are not linked to any known antigen. Sample: naive CD4+ T cells from blood. The receptors shown here come from a man aged 25 to 40 with type 1 diabetes.

V and J are TRBV4-3 and TRBJ2-3, with 8 nucleotides matching TRBD2. This CDR3 is 13 amino acids long. After removal of 2 bases from V and 14 bases from J, the junction contained 9 bases not matched to a gene. Germline assignment: CDR1 LGHNA and CDR2 YSLEER. CDR3 sequence: CASSQIGDSGAYF. In DNA form, the CDR3 reads TGCGCCAGCAGCCAAATAGGGGATAGCGGGGCGTATTTT.

This clone was picked up a small number of times. The chain uses TRBV5-1 and TRBJ2-5; TRBD1 matches 8 bases. V was pared by 4 bases and J by 5 bases, with 7 bases of the junction left unmatched. The CDR3 is made up of 14 amino acids. CDR1 is SGHRS, CDR2 YFSETQ, per germline. The CDR3 region is CASSDPGQAETQYF. Written as DNA, the CDR3 is TGCGCCAGCAGCGACCCGGGACAGGCGGAGACCCAGTACTTC.

This clone was picked up a small number of times. The rearrangement uses TRBV19 and TRBJ2-2; no reliable D call. V was pared by 3 bases and J by 0 bases, with 2 bases between. Germline lookup yields CDR1 LNHDA and CDR2 SQIVND (reference sequence). The CDR3 is made up of 13 amino acids. This CDR3 is CASSIANTGELFF. CDR3 nucleotides: TGTGCCAGTAGTATCGCGAACACCGGGGAGCTGTTTTTT.

V gene TRBV11-1 combines with J gene TRBJ2-5, with D hard to call. The V and J ends lost 5 bases and 2 bases respectively, with 15 bases between them. The CDR3 length is 15 residues. The germline V gene encodes CDR1 SGHAT and CDR2 FQDESV (reference sequence). The CDR3 coding sequence is TGTGCCAGCAGCCAAGGAGATACCACGCAAGAGACCCAGTACTTC. It codes for CASSQGDTTQETQYF.

This chain uses TRBV6-5 with TRBJ1-5; 8 bases fit TRBD1. CDR1 is MNHEY and CDR2 is SVGAGI in the germline V gene. J gave up 2 bases and V 5 bases, and 5 bases lay outside the gene matches. The CDR3 is 15 amino acids. The CDR3 here is CASSRTGNGNQPQHF. CDR3 nucleotides: TGTGCCAGCAGTAGGACAGGGAATGGCAATCAGCCCCAGCATTTT.

This clone showed up just a few times. The gene calls are TRBV4-1 and TRBJ2-2, with D perhaps matching TRBD2 (5 bases). Per germline, CDR1 MGHRA and CDR2 YSYEKL. This CDR3 has 13 residues. The ends were cut back, 5 bases at V and 3 bases at J, with 7 bases in the middle. CDR3 residues: CASSEGHTGELFF. The DNA for the CDR3 is TGCGCCAGCAGCGAGGGCCACACCGGGGAGCTGTTTTTT.

The chain is built from TRBV9 and TRBJ1-4; D is ambiguous. This CDR3 is 15 amino acids long. The V and J ends lost 1 base and 4 bases respectively, with 11 bases between them. CDR1 is SGDLS and CDR2 is YYNGEE in the germline V gene. CDR3 amino acids: CASSVSGRYNEKLFF. CDR3 in DNA: TGTGCCAGCAGCGTAAGCGGCCGGTATAATGAAAAACTGTTTTTT. The variable domain in full, with the rest retrieved from reference TRBV9 and TRBJ1-4, is DSGVTQTPKHLITATGQRVTLRCSPRSGDLSVYWYQQSLDQGLQFLIQYYNGEERAKGNILERFSAQQFPDLHSELNLSSLELGDSALYFCASSVSGRYNEKLFFGSGTQLSVL.

The chain uses TRBV11-2 and TRBJ1-6; 8 bases are shared with TRBD1. The ends lost 4 bases at V and 6 bases at J; junction bases unmatched: 14. The CDR3 sequence is 18 residues long. The germline CDR1 and CDR2 sequences are SGHAT and FQNNGV. CDR3 region: CASSYGQGRGGPNSPLHF. CDR3 coding DNA: TGTGCCAGCAGCTACGGACAGGGTCGCGGAGGTCCTAATTCACCCCTCCACTTT.

This clone appeared a few times. Different DNA sequences within this sample yield the same CDR3. The chain links TRBV18 to TRBJ1-5, with D possibly matching TRBD1 (6 bases). The CDR3 extends over 15 amino acids. Germline CDR1 reads KGHSH; CDR2 reads LQKENI. V shed 3 bases and J shed 1 base, with 10 bases lying between them. The CDR3 sequence is CASSPTTGSNQPQHF. CDR3 in DNA: TGTGCCAGCTCACCGACGACAGGAAGCAATCAGCCCCAGCATTTT. The variable domain in full, with the rest retrieved from reference TRBV18 and TRBJ1-5, is NAGVMQNPRHLVRRRGQEARLRCSPMKGHSHVYWYRQLPEEGLKFMVYLQKENIIDESGMPKERFSAEFPKEGPSILRIQQVVRGDSAAYFCASSPTTGSNQPQHFGDGTRLSIL.

CDR3: CASSQGRPGGSLVDTEAFF. The CDR3 DNA is TGCGCCAGCAGCCAAGGCCGTCCAGGGGGCAGTTTGGTAGACACTGAAGCTTTCTTT. The gene calls are TRBV4-1 and TRBJ1-1, with TRBD1 matching over 8 bases. CDR1 is MGHRA and CDR2 is YSYEKL in the germline V gene. J was trimmed by 3 bases and V by 1 base; bases with no gene match: 16. This CDR3 is built from 19 residues.

This clone was picked up a small number of times. V gene TRBV15 combines with J gene TRBJ2-5, with TRBD1 as a possible D gene (6 bases). CDR3 length: 15 residues. V was trimmed by 1 base and J by 5 bases, leaving 14 bases between them. In germline, CDR1 is LNHNV, CDR2 YYDKDF (reference sequence). This chain's CDR3 is CATSRAGTSTETQYF. The CDR3 DNA sequence: TGTGCCACCAGCAGAGCCGGGACATCGACGGAGACCCAGTACTTC.

The chain carries TRBV19 and TRBJ1-1; the D gene is possibly TRBD1 (6 bases). The ends were cut back, 7 bases at V and 7 bases at J, with 25 bases in the middle. Germline CDR1 is LNHDA and CDR2 is SQIVND (reference sequence). The CDR3 is 16 residues long. CDR3 sequence reads: CASTPSGTSPAIEAFF. The CDR3, as DNA: TGTGCCAGTACCCCCTCGGGGACAAGTCCCGCGATTGAAGCTTTCTTT.

The CDR3 DNA is TGTGCCAGCAGTGAACTAGCGGGGGGGATGGATACGCAGTATTTT. Translation gives CASSELAGGMDTQYF. The chain is built from TRBV28 and TRBJ2-3; 13 bases map to TRBD2. Germline lookup yields CDR1 MDHEN and CDR2 SYDVKM. This CDR3 spans 15 amino acids. V shed 5 bases and J 6 bases; nucleotides not matched to a gene: 5.

The sample holds a few counts of this clone. The rearrangement links TRBV6-1 to TRBJ2-3; 8 bases map to TRBD2. J gave up 6 bases and V 2 bases, and 7 bases lay outside the gene matches. This CDR3 has 15 amino acids. The germline V gene has CDR1 MNHNS and CDR2 SASEGT. CDR3 region: CASSEHTSGRDTQYF. The DNA of the CDR3 is TGTGCCAGCAGTGAACACACTAGCGGCCGCGATACGCAGTATTTT.

This clone was found a few times. J is TRBJ2-2 and V is TRBV21-1; TRBD1, the table's D call, lacks a check against the DNA. TRBV21-1 is shown as a pseudogene. This CDR3 contains 17 residues. The CDR3 protein is CASSKDVHRGLAGELFF. Here the CDR3 DNA reads TGTGCCAGCAGCAAAGATGTGCACAGGGGTTTGGCCGGGGAGCTGTTTTTT.

This sequence joins TRBV5-4 and TRBJ1-4; no firm D call. The V end lost 4 bases, the J end lost 8 bases, and 18 bases lay between the germline ends. CDR3 length equals 15 residues. Germline loops: CDR1 SGHNT, CDR2 YYREEE (reference sequence). In DNA, the CDR3 is TGTGCCAGCAGCGCATCCCAGCTTAAAGCGGAAAAACTGTTTTTT. It codes for CASSASQLKAEKLFF.